These 15 T cell receptor beta chains came from one sample sequenced in a study of CD8+CD57+ T cells in acquired aplastic anemia. The sequenced patients had an expansion of CD8+CD57+ cells seen by flow cytometry. Template material for TCR beta VDJ and CDR3 profiling consisted of genomic DNA. TCRdb itself ran the reads through MiXCR, one entry per CDR3 protein. The data hold under 250,000 distinct CDR3 sequences, with around 43% observed a single time. The sequenced sample consisted of sorted CD4+, CD8+, or CD8+CD57+ T cells (not recorded which) from PBMCs. Receptors were obtained from a human donor with aplastic anemia.

With respect to this clonotype: This may be a read error: a much more frequent sequence differs by one nucleotide. As the CDR3 is not closed by the conserved phenylalanine or tryptophan, this likely results from a read error. The gene calls are TRBV7-2 and TRBJ2-5; D is tentatively TRBD1 or TRBD2 (5 bases each). The assigned J gene may be wrong: the sequence end matches TRBJ2-7 better. CDR3 length: 15 residues. Germline V gene data show CDR1 as SGHTA and CDR2 as FQGNSA. The CDR3 sequence: CASSLASGGGYEQYS. CDR3 nucleotides: TGTGCCAGCAGCTTAGCCTCAGGTGGGGGCTACGAGCAGTACTCC.

This CDR3 reads CASSQEVLGGSGQPQHF. The CDR3, as DNA: TGTGCCAGCAGCCAAGAGGTCCTAGGGGGTTCGGGTCAGCCCCAGCATTTT. The chain links TRBV4-2 to TRBJ1-5; a weak D match, TRBD1 (6 bases). Per the germline V gene, CDR1 is LGHNA and CDR2 is YNFKEQ. The CDR3 sequence is 17 residues long. The V and J ends lost 0 bases and 6 bases respectively, with 18 bases between them.

The rearrangement links TRBV3-1 to TRBJ2-3; no clear D. Trimming left V 0 bases short and J 2 bases short, with 15 bases between. Germline values: CDR1 LGHDT, CDR2 YNNKEL (reference sequence). The CDR3 has 17 amino acids. CDR3 nucleotide sequence: TGTGCCAGCAGCCAAGATGAGGCAGGCGGTAACACAGATACGCAGTATTTT. This codes for CASSQDEAGGNTDTQYF.

The gene calls are TRBV29-1 and TRBJ2-7; TRBD1 agrees at 9 bases. Germline V gene data show CDR1 as SQVTM and CDR2 as ANQGSEA. This CDR3 is built from 13 residues. With V trimmed by 7 bases and J by 4 bases, 8 bases remained unmatched. The CDR3 region is CSAKDRGLYEQYF. In nucleotides, the CDR3 is TGCAGCGCCAAGGACAGGGGATTATACGAGCAGTACTTC.

In this sample, this clonotype turned up many times. The chain has TRBV12-3 or TRBV12-4 and TRBJ1-3; D unclear. The V gene lost 3 bases and the J gene lost 8 bases, with 11 bases spanning the gap. The CDR3 sequence is 13 residues long. CDR3 sequence reads: CASSLVSGDTIYF. The CDR3 DNA is TGTGCCAGCAGTTTGGTTTCCGGAGACACCATATATTTT.

V is TRBV20-1 and J is TRBJ1-2; tentatively, D is TRBD1 (5 bases). CDR1 and CDR2 from the germline V gene are DFQATT and SNEGSKA (reference sequence). The CDR3 runs 14 residues. The V end was cut by 6 bases, the J end by 7 bases, with 21 bases between. The DNA for the CDR3 is TGCAGTGCCACCCGTACAGGCATCGGCTTTGGCTACACCTTC. Its protein is CSATRTGIGFGYTF.

On this clonotype: Since the CDR3 does not end with the conserved phenylalanine or tryptophan, this likely comes from a read error. The chain employs TRBV25-1 and TRBJ2-6, with D hard to call. Germline CDR1 MGHDK, CDR2 SYGVNS. The V gene lost 4 bases and the J gene lost 0 bases, with 13 bases spanning the gap. The CDR3 length is 17 residues. CDR3 amino acids: CASSGEGLVSGANVLTL. In DNA form, the CDR3 reads TGTGCCAGCAGTGGAGAAGGGTTGGTCTCTGGGGCCAACGTCCTGACTCTC.

This chain links TRBV29-1 with TRBJ2-3; D not resolved. The V end lost 0 bases, the J end lost 11 bases, and 9 bases lay between the germline ends. CDR1 and CDR2 from the germline V gene are SQVTM and ANQGSEA. This CDR3 is 11 amino acids long. CDR3 residues: CSVEDVWQQYF. The CDR3 coding sequence is TGCAGCGTTGAAGATGTATGGCAGCAGTATTTT.

This chain joins TRBV7-2 and TRBJ1-2; 7 positions match TRBD1. The CDR3 length is 18 residues. V lost 1 base, J lost 5 bases, and 16 bases stayed unmatched. Germline CDR1 is SGHTA and CDR2 is FQGNSA. This CDR3 reads CASSLDLGPRTGGYGYTF. The CDR3 DNA sequence: TGTGCCAGCAGCTTAGACTTAGGCCCCCGGACAGGAGGGTATGGCTACACCTTC.

This sequence joins TRBV20-1 and TRBJ1-2; 9 nucleotides match TRBD1. The CDR3 runs 10 residues. Germline CDR1 reads DFQATT; CDR2 reads SNEGSKA (reference sequence). The DNA of the CDR3 is TGCATATTGGGACAGGGTGGCTACACCTTC. It codes for CILGQGGYTF.

V and J are TRBV4-1 and TRBJ2-3, with 10 nucleotides matching TRBD2. This CDR3 has 18 residues. The ends lost 4 bases at V and 4 bases at J; junction bases unmatched: 14. Germline assignment: CDR1 MGHRA and CDR2 YSYEKL. The CDR3 region has the DNA TGCGCCAGCAGCCCTCCCATCTCCCAGCGGGGGGGCCCAGATACGCAGTATTTT. Amino acid sequence: CASSPPISQRGGPDTQYF.

This clonotype was picked up many times. This rearrangement joins TRBV15 to TRBJ1-1, with a tentative D call TRBD1 (6 bases). V gave up 3 bases and J gave up 0 bases, with 14 bases separating them. Germline V gives CDR1 LNHNV, CDR2 YYDKDF (reference sequence). This CDR3 region has 16 residues. As DNA, the CDR3 is TGTGCCACCAGCAGGGGATTACAGGGTATGAACACTGAAGCTTTCTTT. This encodes CATSRGLQGMNTEAFF.

The J gene is TRBJ1-5, the V gene TRBV19; no clear D gene. CDR3 length equals 16 residues. Germline-derived CDR1 and CDR2 are LNHDA and SQIVND (reference sequence). The V end lost 7 bases, the J end lost 6 bases, and 22 bases lay between the germline ends. CDR3 protein: CASTPLGGSLVQPQHF. The DNA of the CDR3 is TGTGCCAGTACTCCTCTAGGCGGATCTCTTGTTCAGCCCCAGCATTTT.

The rearrangement joins TRBV12-3 or TRBV12-4 to TRBJ1-2; D is unclear. The CDR3 runs 15 residues. Trimming pared 6 bases from V and 4 bases from J, leaving 18 bases between. The CDR3 region has the DNA TGTGCCAGCAGCCAAAATTTATATGGATCCTATGGCTACACCTTC. Protein product: CASSQNLYGSYGYTF.

The chain combines TRBV7-2 with TRBJ2-2; D is possibly TRBD1 or TRBD2 (6 bases each). Between the trimmed V and J ends, which lost 5 bases and 2 bases, there was a span of 33 bases. Germline lookup yields CDR1 SGHTA and CDR2 FQGNSA. The CDR3 is 22 residues long. CDR3 sequence reads: CASSPFGRGDQPRTENTGELFF. CDR3 nucleotide sequence: TGTGCCAGCAGCCCCTTCGGGAGAGGGGATCAGCCCCGGACAGAAAACACCGGGGAGCTGTTTTTT.